Listed below are T cell receptor beta chains from one sample, sequenced in a study of shared clonotypes between healthy human individuals. Using immunoSEQ multiplex PCR, the repertoire was profiled, and TCRdb retains in-frame clones only, with some absent. The table shows approximately 2,000,000 clones, with 85% to 95% occurring only once. Sequenced material: naive CD4+ T cells from PBMCs. These receptors were obtained from a young man in good health. Some clones in this sample may be carry-over from other donors' samples. Each CDR3 is given with its conserved first and last residue. The D gene is left open where the match is weak. Clone size is shown for a subset of rows, as once, few, many or a class of expanded clone.

>TRBV6-5|-|TRBJ1-2|-
CASSYSSDYGYTF
TGTGCCAGCAGTTACTCGTCGGACTATGGCTACACCTTC
>TRBV7-9|-|TRBJ2-3|TRBD2
CASSDGRLAGGPTDTQYF
TGTGCCAGCAGCGACGGAAGACTAGCGGGAGGGCCAACAGATACGCAGTATTTT
>TRBV27|-|TRBJ2-5|-
CASSFIGGFQETQYF
TGTGCCAGCAGTTTTATCGGCGGCTTCCAAGAGACCCAGTACTTC
>TRBV4-1|-|TRBJ1-2|-
CASSQDGQTGYTF
TGCGCCAGCAGCCAGGACGGACAGACGGGCTACACCTTC
>TRBV7-6|-|TRBJ2-5|-
CASSLELDSLETQYF
TGTGCCAGCAGCTTAGAGTTAGACTCACTAGAGACCCAGTACTTC
>TRBV27|-|TRBJ1-4|-
CASSYAGHSAREKLFF
TGTGCCAGCAGTTACGCAGGGCACTCAGCCCGAGAAAAACTGTTTTTT
>TRBV6-5|-|TRBJ2-6|-
CASSRIGGANVLTF
TGTGCCAGCAGTCGGATTGGTGGGGCCAACGTCCTGACTTTC
>TRBV10-1|once|TRBJ2-7|TRBD2
CAREETVRGTSGRLSGDEQYF
TGCGCCAGGGAAGAGACGGTCCGGGGGACTAGCGGGCGCCTAAGCGGAGACGAGCAGTACTTC
>TRBV11-2|-|TRBJ2-7|-
CASSPWTPPYEQYF
TGTGCCAGCAGCCCATGGACTCCTCCATACGAGCAGTACTTC
>TRBV5-1|-|TRBJ2-1|-
CASSLGDPSYNEQFF
TGCGCCAGCAGCCTCGGGGACCCATCCTACAATGAGCAGTTCTTC
>TRBV4-1|-|TRBJ2-2|-
CASSQVGDTGELFF
TGCGCCAGCAGCCAAGTGGGAGACACCGGGGAGCTGTTTTTT
>TRBV19|-|TRBJ1-5|-
CASSIRPGDQPQHF
TGTGCCAGTAGTATCAGGCCAGGGGATCAGCCCCAGCATTTT
>TRBV6-1|-|TRBJ2-7|TRBD2
CASSQRAGGAYEQYF
TGTGCCAGCAGTCAGAGGGCGGGGGGGGCCTACGAGCAGTACTTC
>TRBV6-5|-|TRBJ2-7|-
CASSYSGAGYSYEQYF
TGTGCCAGCAGTTACTCAGGGGCGGGGTACTCCTACGAGCAGTACTTC
>TRBV27|-|TRBJ2-3|TRBD1
CASSPDRGTDTQYF
TGTGCCAGCAGTCCCGACAGGGGAACAGATACGCAGTATTTT
>TRBV7-6|-|TRBJ2-7|TRBD1
CASSIGTGPYEQYF
TGTGCCAGCAGCATAGGGACAGGGCCCTACGAGCAGTACTTC
>TRBV19|-|TRBJ1-3|-
CASGDGINSGNTIYF
TGTGCCAGTGGGGACGGGATAAACTCTGGAAACACCATATATTTT
>TRBV7-2|-|TRBJ2-7|-
CASSRDGSGTRQYF
TGTGCCAGCAGTCGCGACGGGTCAGGGACAAGGCAGTACTTC
>TRBV28|-|TRBJ2-3|TRBD2
CASPPGLAGYIDTDTQYF
TGTGCCAGCCCCCCCGGACTAGCGGGATATATTGACACAGATACGCAGTATTTT
>TRBV5-1|-|TRBJ2-7|TRBD2
CASSSLAGGFYEQYF
TGCGCCAGCAGCTCACTAGCGGGAGGGTTCTACGAGCAGTACTTC
>TRBV5-6|-|TRBJ1-4|-
CASSSWQARKLFF
TGTGCCAGCAGCTCTTGGCAGGCGCGAAAACTGTTTTTT
>TRBV28|once|TRBJ2-6|-
CASSLYSAGANVLTF
TGTGCCAGCAGTTTATACTCAGCTGGGGCCAACGTCCTGACTTTC
>TRBV9|-|TRBJ2-3|-
CASSVEGRHTDTQYF
TGTGCCAGCAGCGTAGAGGGGAGACACACAGATACGCAGTATTTT
>TRBV10-1|-|TRBJ2-7|TRBD2
CASSPSSGRSYEQYF
TGCGCCAGCAGTCCCTCTAGCGGGAGGTCCTACGAGCAGTACTTC
>TRBV30|-|TRBJ1-5|-
CAWRADSNQPQHF
TGTGCCTGGAGGGCGGACAGCAATCAGCCCCAGCATTTT